This is a list of T cell receptor beta chains from one sample in a study of early T cells in non-severe SARS-CoV-2 infection. TCRdb called the 5' RACE reads again in MiXCR, with one record for every CDR3 protein. The sample yields tens of thousands of distinct CDR3 sequences, 4.5% seen once. The sequencing input was whole blood. These receptor sequences come from an adult who was a healthcare worker with PCR-confirmed SARS-CoV-2 infection or an uninfected control (not recorded which). CDR3s include the opening cysteine and the closing phenylalanine or tryptophan. The D gene is left open where the match is weak. Some rows mark clone size as missing; the rest say once, few, many or name a class of expanded clone.

13	few	TRBV5-4	TRBJ2-5	NA	CASSFRGGETQYF	TGTGCCAGCAGCTTCCGTGGAGGCGAGACCCAGTACTTC
17	many	TRBV27	TRBJ1-1	NA	CASSLYGGPIMNTEAFF	TGTGCCAGCAGTTTATATGGGGGCCCGATCATGAACACTGAAGCTTTCTTT
17	many	TRBV4-1	TRBJ2-1	NA	CASSQDRAASTYNEQFF	TGCGCCAGCAGCCAAGATCGGGCGGCCAGCACCTACAATGAGCAGTTCTTC
14	NA	TRBV5-1	TRBJ2-7	NA	CASSLVARDYEQYF	TGCGCCAGCAGCTTGGTTGCGAGGGACTACGAGCAGTACTTC
16	NA	TRBV12-3/TRBV12-4	TRBJ1-6	NA	CASSLAGGYINSPLHF	TGTGCCAGCAGTTTAGCTGGGGGTTATATTAATTCACCCCTCCACTTT
18	few	TRBV25-1	TRBJ2-1	TRBD2	CASSEGLGTSGRGYEQFF	TGTGCCAGCAGTGAAGGTTTGGGAACTAGCGGGAGAGGCTATGAGCAGTTCTTC
12	many	TRBV12-3/TRBV12-4	TRBJ1-2	NA	CASSRRSYGYTF	TGTGCCAGCAGTCGGCGGAGCTATGGCTACACCTTC
14	many	TRBV7-3	TRBJ2-1	NA	CASSLMAASNEQFF	TGTGCCAGCAGCTTAATGGCTGCTTCTAATGAGCAGTTCTTC
18	few	TRBV6-6	TRBJ2-7	TRBD2	CASKWTSGRGVSSYEQYF	TGTGCCAGCAAGTGGACTAGCGGGAGGGGGGTGAGCTCCTACGAGCAGTACTTC
15	few	TRBV28	TRBJ2-7	TRBD2	CASRPLTSGNYEQYF	TGTGCCAGCAGACCGTTAACTAGCGGGAACTACGAGCAGTACTTC
15	once	TRBV7-2	TRBJ2-7	TRBD2	CASSASSGSSYEQYF	TGTGCCAGCAGCGCCTCTAGCGGGAGCTCCTACGAGCAGTACTTC
14	few	TRBV28	TRBJ1-1	NA	CASSLGTQNAEAFF	TGTGCCAGCAGTTTAGGGACCCAGAACGCGGAAGCTTTCTTT
14	few	TRBV7-3	TRBJ1-6	NA	CASSPGGGESPLHF	TGTGCCAGCAGCCCCGGGGGCGGTGAATCACCCCTCCACTTT
16	many	TRBV2	TRBJ1-2	TRBD1	CASPGQGLRGLYGYTF	TGTGCCAGCCCGGGACAGGGGCTCCGGGGACTCTATGGCTACACCTTC
15	NA	TRBV7-2	TRBJ2-7	TRBD2	CASSTSGRAPYEQYF	TGTGCCAGCAGCACCAGCGGGAGGGCCCCCTACGAGCAGTACTTC
14	many	TRBV20-1	TRBJ1-1	NA	CSAREATGYTEAFF	TGCAGTGCTAGAGAAGCGACAGGTTACACTGAAGCTTTCTTT
17	medium-sized	TRBV15	TRBJ2-7	TRBD1	CATSRYPRRTGYYEQYF	TGTGCCACCAGCAGATATCCCCGTAGGACAGGGTACTACGAGCAGTACTTC
12	many	TRBV12-3/TRBV12-4	TRBJ1-6	NA	CASSPGVSPLHF	TGTGCCAGCAGCCCAGGGGTCTCACCCCTCCACTTT
16	many	TRBV9	TRBJ2-1	TRBD2	CASSAGLAGGYNEQFF	TGTGCCAGCAGCGCGGGACTAGCGGGAGGCTACAATGAGCAGTTCTTC
13	many	TRBV6-2/TRBV6-3	TRBJ1-1	NA	CASSYGIQGRAFF	TGTGCCAGCAGTTACGGTATACAGGGAAGAGCTTTCTTT
16	many	TRBV9	TRBJ2-7	TRBD2	CASSAGLAGASYEQYF	TGTGCCAGCAGCGCGGGACTAGCGGGAGCGTCCTACGAGCAGTACTTC
15	few	TRBV24-1	TRBJ2-1	TRBD2	CATSDYGGRGNEQFF	TGTGCCACCAGTGATTATGGCGGGAGGGGCAATGAGCAGTTCTTC
15	many	TRBV5-1	TRBJ1-5	NA	CASSLEGLSPQPQHF	TGCGCCAGCAGCTTGGAAGGACTCAGTCCCCAGCCCCAGCATTTT
12	many	TRBV12-3/TRBV12-4	TRBJ2-1	NA	CASSPGAGEQFF	TGTGCCAGCAGCCCCGGAGCTGGGGAGCAGTTCTTC
13	many	TRBV20-1	TRBJ2-7	NA	CSARGGRDYEQYF	TGCAGTGCTAGAGGAGGAAGGGACTACGAGCAGTACTTC
14	many	TRBV11-3	TRBJ1-1	TRBD1	CASSPGTANTEAFF	TGTGCCAGCAGCCCTGGGACAGCGAACACTGAAGCTTTCTTT
13	many	TRBV20-1	TRBJ1-1	NA	CSAKDIVNTEAFF	TGCAGTGCTAAGGACATTGTGAACACTGAAGCTTTCTTT
13	many	TRBV6-1	TRBJ2-7	TRBD1	CASMPGQDYEQYF	TGTGCCAGCATGCCGGGACAGGACTACGAGCAGTACTTC
15	many	TRBV7-3	TRBJ2-3	NA	CASSSSGMSTDTQYF	TGTGCCAGCAGCTCTTCCGGGATGAGCACAGATACGCAGTATTTT
12	many	TRBV5-6	TRBJ2-1	NA	CASSRTGLEQFF	TGTGCCAGCAGTCGGACCGGCCTTGAGCAGTTCTTC
16	few	TRBV4-2	TRBJ2-2	TRBD2	CASSQTGRANTGELFF	TGTGCCAGCAGCCAAACCGGGAGGGCGAACACCGGGGAGCTGTTTTTT
16	medium-sized	TRBV7-6	TRBJ1-1	NA	CASSPDGGVMNTEAFF	TGTGCCAGCAGCCCCGATGGGGGGGTGATGAACACTGAAGCTTTCTTT